This passage covers 32 T cell receptor beta chains from one sample sequenced in a study of pediatric ulcerative colitis. Method: immunoSEQ multiplex PCR; TCRdb's copy keeps in-frame clones and lacks some. This sample has 15,000 to 20,000 clones, with approximately 80% found just once. Rectal tissue came from one to two pinch biopsies taken at colonoscopy. The sequencing sample was made of gut tissue. The receptors were gathered from a boy under 18 who was a control in a study of pediatric ulcerative colitis.

V is TRBV7-2 and J is TRBJ2-6, with a possible D match to TRBD1 (5 bases). Between the trimmed V and J ends, which lost 3 bases and 1 base, there was a span of 10 bases. This CDR3 is built from 16 residues. CDR1 and CDR2 (germline): SGHTA, FQGNSA. CDR3 amino acids: CASSLYTGSGANVLTF. Here the CDR3 DNA reads TGTGCCAGCAGCTTGTATACAGGTTCTGGGGCCAACGTCCTGACTTTC. Using reference TRBV7-2 and TRBJ2-6 for the parts outside the CDR3, the full variable domain is GAGVSQSPSNKVTEKGKDVELRCDPISGHTALYWYRQSLGQGLEFLIYFQGNSAPDKSGLPSDRFSAERTGGSVSTLTIQRTQQEDSAVYLCASSLYTGSGANVLTFGAGSRLTVL.

The V and J genes are TRBV27 and TRBJ1-5; D not certain. CDR1 MNHEY and CDR2 SMNVEV come from the germline V gene (reference sequence). CDR3 length: 14 residues. Trimming removed 5 bases at V and 6 bases at J, with 14 bases between. The CDR3 bases are TGTGCCAGCAGTCTTCTCGGTTTTAGTCAGCCCCAGCATTTT. Its translation is CASSLLGFSQPQHF.

CDR3 nucleotides: TGTGCCAGCAGCGTAAGGGTCGGGCAGGGGACACACAATGAGCAGTTCTTC. Protein product: CASSVRVGQGTHNEQFF. The chain is built from TRBV9 and TRBJ2-1; a possible D gene is TRBD1 (6 bases). The CDR3 runs 17 residues. The V end was cut by 1 base, the J end by 5 bases, with 19 bases between. Germline-derived CDR1 and CDR2 are SGDLS and YYNGEE.

The chain is built from TRBV30 and TRBJ1-2; D unresolved. The CDR3 covers 11 residues. CDR1 is GTSNPN, CDR2 SVGIG, per germline (reference sequence). With 1 base removed from V and 1 base from J, the gap between germline ends came to 1 base. The CDR3, as DNA: TGTGCCTGGAGTGGTAACTATGGCTACACCTTC. Amino acids: CAWSGNYGYTF.

This clone appeared a few times. The CDR3 sequence: CASSSTSTAYEQYF. The DNA of the CDR3 is TGTGCCAGCAGTTCCACTTCGACAGCATACGAGCAGTACTTC. The chain has TRBV28 and TRBJ2-7, with D perhaps matching TRBD1 (5 bases). The CDR3 is 14 residues long. The V end was cut by 4 bases, the J end by 4 bases, with 14 bases between. Looked up from germline, CDR1 is MDHEN and CDR2 is SYDVKM.

The gene calls are TRBV4-3 and TRBJ1-1; D is uncertain. The CDR3 is 15 residues long. Trimming stripped 1 base from V and 4 bases from J, with 13 bases between. Germline CDR1 and CDR2: LGHNA and YSLEER. The CDR3 here is CASSQVYGDGTEAFF. The CDR3 region has the DNA TGCGCCAGCAGCCAAGTTTACGGAGACGGCACTGAAGCTTTCTTT.

This chain links TRBV7-2 with TRBJ1-4, with D possibly TRBD1 on 5 matching bases. Germline CDR1 is SGHTA and CDR2 is FQGNSA. Trimming took 2 bases from V and 8 from J, leaving 12 bases between them. The CDR3 spans 14 residues. The CDR3 DNA reads TGTGCCAGCAGCTTAAATCCAGGGAACGAAAAACTGTTTTTT. Translation gives CASSLNPGNEKLFF.

The rearrangement uses TRBV11-2 and TRBJ2-1; D call uncertain. V dropped 4 bases and J dropped 8 bases, with 12 bases sitting between them. The CDR3 spans 13 residues. Germline V CDR1 and CDR2: SGHAT, FQNNGV. CDR3 protein: CASSSFGPDEQFF. CDR3 sequence (DNA): TGTGCCAGCAGCTCGTTCGGTCCGGATGAGCAGTTCTTC.

V is TRBV11-3 and J is TRBJ2-1, with 8 bases aligning to TRBD1. Germline V gene sequence: CDR1 SGHNT, CDR2 YENEEA. The V segment lost 1 base and the J segment 8 bases; nucleotides outside the gene matches: 7. CDR3 size: 15 residues. In nucleotides, the CDR3 is TGTGCCAGCAGCTTAGCACGGGACAGGACCCATGAGCAGTTCTTC. Its protein is CASSLARDRTHEQFF.

The chain links TRBV11-2 to TRBJ2-7; TRBD2 is a possible D gene (7 bases). There are 15 residues in the CDR3. The germline gives CDR1 SGHAT, CDR2 FQNNGV. V was shortened by 1 base and J by 5 bases, with 15 bases between the two germline ends. CDR3 protein: CASSLAGGKEDEQYF. The DNA for the CDR3 is TGTGCCAGCAGCTTAGCGGGGGGCAAAGAGGACGAGCAGTACTTC.

The genes are TRBV7-3 and TRBJ2-1; 7 bases agree with TRBD1. The CDR3 covers 16 residues. V shed 5 bases, J shed 3 bases, and the junction held 10 bases outside the gene matches. The germline V gene encodes CDR1 SGHTA and CDR2 FQGTGA. CDR3 sequence (DNA): TGTGCCAGCAGCAGACGTACAGGGGAGTTCTACAATGAGCAGTTCTTC. Amino acid sequence: CASSRRTGEFYNEQFF.

This clone turned up a few times. Other nucleotide sequences in the sample specify the same CDR3. The chain is built from TRBV5-5 and TRBJ1-2; the D is unclear. The V gene lost 2 bases and the J gene lost 2 bases, with 16 bases spanning the gap. Germline V lookup: CDR1 SGHKS, CDR2 YYEKEE (reference sequence). CDR3 length equals 16 residues. DNA for the CDR3: TGTGCCAGCAGCTTCCTAACTCAGAGGGTCAACTATGGCTACACCTTC. This translates into CASSFLTQRVNYGYTF. Full variable domain (rest looked up from reference TRBV5-5 and TRBJ1-2): DAGVTQSPTHLIKTRGQQVTLRCSPISGHKSVSWYQQVLGQGPQFIFQYYEKEERGRGNFPDRFSARQFPNYSSELNVNALLLGDSALYLCASSFLTQRVNYGYTFGSGTRLTVV.

This chain links TRBV6-1 with TRBJ1-5, with D unresolved. This CDR3 comprises 13 residues. Germline-derived CDR1 and CDR2 are MNHNS and SASEGT. Between the trimmed V and J ends, which lost 2 bases and 3 bases, there was a span of 5 bases. The chain's CDR3 is CASSEPPNQPQHF. CDR3 DNA sequence: TGTGCCAGCAGTGAACCCCCCAATCAGCCCCAGCATTTT.

The V and J genes are TRBV7-9 and TRBJ2-7; D call uncertain. Per germline, CDR1 SEHNR and CDR2 FQNEAQ (reference sequence). Trimming pared 5 bases from V and 2 bases from J, leaving 16 bases between. This CDR3 is built from 15 residues. The CDR3 is CASSLPGGTTYEQYF. The CDR3 nucleotides are TGTGCCAGCAGCCTCCCCGGTGGCACAACCTACGAGCAGTACTTC.

The genes are TRBV7-2 and TRBJ1-1; 8 bases align to TRBD1. The CDR3 spans 15 residues. J gave up 4 bases and V 4 bases, and 8 bases lay outside the gene matches. From germline, CDR1 is SGHTA and CDR2 FQGNSA. This CDR3 reads CASSSDGTGGTEAFF. The CDR3 region has the DNA TGTGCCAGCAGCTCCGATGGAACAGGGGGCACTGAAGCTTTCTTT.

The chain combines TRBV7-8 with TRBJ1-3; no clear D. The CDR3 has 18 residues. Trimming removed 3 bases at V and 0 bases at J, with 18 bases between. Looked up from germline, CDR1 is SGHVS and CDR2 is FQNEAQ. The CDR3 sequence: CASSFSPFTAISGNTIYF. CDR3 DNA: TGTGCCAGCAGCTTTAGTCCATTTACAGCGATCTCTGGAAACACCATATATTTT.

The chain joins TRBV6-5 to TRBJ2-7; D is tentatively TRBD1 or TRBD2 (6 bases each). With 5 bases removed from V and 2 bases from J, the gap between germline ends came to 16 bases. Germline CDR1 reads MNHEY; CDR2 reads SVGAGI. CDR3 size: 15 residues. This chain's CDR3 is CASSGGAGVTYEQYF. Written as DNA, the CDR3 is TGTGCCAGCAGTGGAGGGGCAGGGGTAACCTACGAGCAGTACTTC.

The chain employs TRBV28 and TRBJ2-1, with TRBD2 matching over 11 bases. CDR1 MDHEN and CDR2 SYDVKM come from the germline V gene. The CDR3 runs to 16 residues. V lost 3 bases to trimming and J lost 5 bases; unmatched junction nucleotides: 6. In DNA, the CDR3 is TGTGCCAGCAGTTTGGTGGGGACTAGCGGACACAATGAGCAGTTCTTC. Translating it yields CASSLVGTSGHNEQFF. Full variable domain (remainder filled in from reference TRBV28 and TRBJ2-1): DVKVTQSSRYLVKRTGEKVFLECVQDMDHENMFWYRQDPGLGLRLIYFSYDVKMKEKGDIPEGYSVSREKKERFSLILESASTNQTSMYLCASSLVGTSGHNEQFFGPGTRLTVL.

The J gene is TRBJ2-5, the V gene TRBV19; D not resolved. The V end was cut by 6 bases, the J end by 5 bases, with 10 bases between. The CDR3 sequence is 12 residues long. Per the germline V gene, CDR1 is LNHDA and CDR2 is SQIVND (reference sequence). DNA of the CDR3: TGTGCCAGTAGCACCCGCCCTGAGACCCAGTACTTC. Translation: CASSTRPETQYF.

V and J are TRBV27 and TRBJ2-3; tentatively, D is TRBD2 (5 bases). Trimming left V 3 bases short and J 4 bases short, with 8 bases between. Germline assignment: CDR1 MNHEY and CDR2 SMNVEV (reference sequence). The CDR3 has 13 residues. CDR3 region: CASSLIAPDTQYF. For the CDR3, the DNA is TGTGCCAGCAGTTTGATAGCGCCAGATACGCAGTATTTT.

The chain is built from TRBV6-1 and TRBJ2-1, with D perhaps matching TRBD2 (5 bases). V was shortened by 4 bases and J by 7 bases, with 17 bases between the two germline ends. Germline V gene sequence: CDR1 MNHNS, CDR2 SASEGT. The CDR3 is 15 amino acids. Here the CDR3 reads CASSAEGHPINEQFF. The CDR3 bases are TGTGCCAGCAGTGCTGAGGGCCACCCCATTAATGAGCAGTTCTTC.

The gene calls are TRBV5-1 and TRBJ2-1, with 9 bases that match TRBD2. Germline CDR1 and CDR2: SGHRS and YFSETQ. The CDR3 loop spans 15 amino acids. V lost 3 bases, J lost 7 bases, and 8 bases stayed unmatched. CDR3 DNA: TGCGCCAGCAGCTCAGGGACTAGCAGAGGAAATGAGCAGTTCTTC. Translating it yields CASSSGTSRGNEQFF.

The rearrangement links TRBV7-2 to TRBJ2-5; D might be TRBD2 (6 bases). CDR3 length: 14 residues. Per germline, CDR1 SGHTA and CDR2 FQGNSA. V lost 5 bases to trimming and J lost 5 bases, with 15 bases between them. The CDR3 reads CASSPFFAGETQYF. As DNA, the CDR3 is TGTGCCAGCAGCCCCTTTTTTGCGGGGGAGACCCAGTACTTC.

The V call is TRBV5-6, the J call TRBJ2-7, with 7 bases fitting TRBD2. Germline CDR1 and CDR2: SGHDT and YYEEEE. V gave up 4 bases and J gave up 2 bases; unmatched junction bases: 9. The CDR3 has 15 residues. The CDR3 sequence: CASSLPGRTAYEQYF. The DNA for the CDR3 is TGTGCCAGCAGCCTCCCCGGGAGGACGGCCTACGAGCAGTACTTC.

The chain employs TRBV18 and TRBJ2-1, with 10 nucleotides matching TRBD2. Trimming at V came to 3 bases and at J to 0 bases, leaving 8 bases not matched to a gene. Looked up from germline, CDR1 is KGHSH and CDR2 is LQKENI. The CDR3 totals 18 residues. For the CDR3, the DNA is TGTGCCAGCTCACCTCGTCTAGCGGGGGAGAGCTCCTACAATGAGCAGTTCTTC. It yields the protein CASSPRLAGESSYNEQFF.

The CDR3 loop is CASSTRDEAYEQYF. DNA for the CDR3: TGTGCCAGTAGTACCAGAGACGAAGCCTACGAGCAGTACTTC. The gene calls are TRBV19 and TRBJ2-7; D uncertain. From germline, CDR1 is LNHDA and CDR2 SQIVND (reference sequence). V was trimmed by 4 bases and J by 2 bases, leaving 12 bases between them. The CDR3 has 14 amino acids.

The rearrangement uses TRBV29-1 and TRBJ1-1; no definite D call. From germline, CDR1 is SQVTM and CDR2 ANQGSEA. This CDR3 comprises 15 residues. The ends were cut back, 1 base at V and 1 base at J, with 13 bases in the middle. CDR3 in DNA: TGCAGCGTTGAAGTTATCTACACCCCGAACACTGAAGCTTTCTTT. It encodes CSVEVIYTPNTEAFF.

This chain uses TRBV7-2 with TRBJ2-1, with D tentatively TRBD1 (6 bases). The V gene's germline CDR1 is SGHTA and CDR2 FQGNSA. Trimming pared 3 bases from V and 9 bases from J, leaving 12 bases between. The CDR3 is 13 residues long. The chain's CDR3 is CASSFGDISEQFF. For the CDR3, the DNA is TGTGCCAGCAGCTTTGGGGACATCAGTGAGCAGTTCTTC.

Here the CDR3 DNA reads TGTGCCTGGAGTGTAGGACGCTGGCAGGGCCAGGATACGCAGTATTTT. This gives the protein CAWSVGRWQGQDTQYF. The chain employs TRBV30 and TRBJ2-3; weak D call: TRBD1 (5 bases). Trimming shortened V by 0 bases and J by 6 bases, and 19 bases separated the two germline ends. This CDR3 is built from 16 residues. In germline, CDR1 is GTSNPN, CDR2 SVGIG (reference sequence).

The chain recombines TRBV5-1 with TRBJ2-2, with TRBD1 identical over 8 bases. The germline gives CDR1 SGHRS, CDR2 YFSETQ. CDR3 length equals 14 residues. Losses at the gene ends were 7 bases for V and 3 bases for J; bases not matched to a gene: 5. CDR3 sequence: CASSLTGDTGELFF. CDR3 nucleotide sequence: TGCGCCAGCTCCTTGACAGGGGACACCGGGGAGCTGTTTTTT.

This chain joins TRBV7-3 and TRBJ1-1; D unclear. Germline V gene data show CDR1 as SGHTA and CDR2 as FQGTGA. CDR3 length: 17 amino acids. Deletions cut 1 base from V and 3 bases from J, with 18 bases between. The CDR3 DNA sequence: TGTGCCAGCAGCTTAAGAGCCGGAGAGGGAATAGACACTGAAGCTTTCTTT. This sequence encodes CASSLRAGEGIDTEAFF.

This clone has more than one count but fewer than ten. This chain connects TRBV5-1 to TRBJ1-1; the D is unclear. The CDR3 extends over 12 amino acids. The V gene's germline CDR1 is SGHRS and CDR2 YFSETQ. The ends were cut back, 6 bases at V and 6 bases at J, with 12 bases in the middle. DNA for the CDR3: TGCGCCAGCATCGGAGATGGCCCTGAAGCTTTCTTT. It encodes CASIGDGPEAFF.